A selection of T cell receptor beta chains follows, all from one sample in a study of T cell responses to AZD1222 COVID-19 vaccine. Repertoires were generated with immunoSEQ multiplex PCR, while TCRdb's copy carries only in-frame clones and drops some. The sample consists of 110,000 or so clones, 82% of them appearing once. This specimen was peripheral blood, taken on day 0 of AZD1222 vaccination. These receptors originate from an adult in good health. CDR3s leave out the opening cysteine and the closing phenylalanine or tryptophan. A D gene is named only where the DNA matches it firmly.

J gene: TRBJ1-2; V gene: TRBV7-8; D gene: -; CDR3 protein: ASSLEAALGGYT
J gene: TRBJ2-1; V gene: TRBV5-4; D gene: -; CDR3 protein: ASSRPGDNEQF
J gene: TRBJ2-1; V gene: TRBV19; D gene: TRBD2; CDR3 protein: ASSTTSGGAYEQF
J gene: TRBJ1-6; V gene: TRBV7-3; D gene: -; CDR3 protein: ASSLTGTPVNSPLH
J gene: TRBJ2-5; V gene: TRBV18; D gene: TRBD2; CDR3 protein: ASSQIPSGDQETQY
J gene: TRBJ1-6; V gene: TRBV30; D gene: -; CDR3 protein: AWAQGAMSPLH
J gene: TRBJ1-1; V gene: TRBV5-1; D gene: -; CDR3 protein: ASSFTGKGTEAF
J gene: TRBJ2-3; V gene: TRBV7-7; D gene: -; CDR3 protein: ASSLSTVTDTQY
J gene: TRBJ2-7; V gene: TRBV19; D gene: -; CDR3 protein: ASSISGTRSYEQY
J gene: TRBJ2-1; V gene: TRBV19; D gene: -; CDR3 protein: ASSIPFYNEQF
J gene: TRBJ1-5; V gene: TRBV11-1; D gene: -; CDR3 protein: ASSLFQSQPQH
J gene: TRBJ1-1; V gene: TRBV19; D gene: TRBD1; CDR3 protein: ASLPTGVVRNTEAF
J gene: TRBJ1-1; V gene: TRBV4-1; D gene: -; CDR3 protein: ASGRNRFEAF
J gene: TRBJ1-1; V gene: TRBV3-1/TRBV3-2; D gene: -; CDR3 protein: ASSTHGTEAF
J gene: TRBJ1-2; V gene: TRBV4-3; D gene: TRBD1; CDR3 protein: ASSQALGQGGYT
J gene: TRBJ2-3; V gene: TRBV5-1; D gene: -; CDR3 protein: ASSLVAGADTQY
J gene: TRBJ2-7; V gene: TRBV11-2; D gene: -; CDR3 protein: ASSLVGGFYEQY
J gene: TRBJ1-5; V gene: TRBV3-1/TRBV3-2; D gene: -; CDR3 protein: ASSEDGNQPQH
J gene: TRBJ1-4; V gene: TRBV2; D gene: TRBD1; CDR3 protein: ASSPQGASEKLF
J gene: TRBJ2-1; V gene: TRBV6-5; D gene: TRBD1; CDR3 protein: ASPPGRGRANEQF
J gene: TRBJ1-1; V gene: TRBV5-4; D gene: -; CDR3 protein: ASSLARGGAEAF
J gene: TRBJ2-2; V gene: TRBV27; D gene: -; CDR3 protein: ASSSTPGELF
J gene: TRBJ1-1; V gene: TRBV7-9; D gene: -; CDR3 protein: ASSLFGGMNTEAF
J gene: TRBJ2-7; V gene: TRBV5-4; D gene: TRBD1; CDR3 protein: ASSSQGAYEQY
J gene: TRBJ1-1; V gene: TRBV4-3; D gene: -; CDR3 protein: ASSQEMGARTEAF
J gene: TRBJ1-6; V gene: TRBV30; D gene: -; CDR3 protein: AWDLLGRNSPLH
J gene: TRBJ1-6; V gene: TRBV4-1; D gene: -; CDR3 protein: ASRQGTGRSYNSPLH
J gene: TRBJ1-3; V gene: TRBV10-3; D gene: TRBD1; CDR3 protein: AIRKDRDSGNTIY
J gene: TRBJ1-6; V gene: TRBV18; D gene: -; CDR3 protein: ASSTLPDNSPLH